These T cell receptor beta chains were read from a single sample in a study of CD8 T cells in ankylosing spondylitis. From the 5' RACE reads, TCRdb called clonotypes with MiXCR, one entry per CDR3 protein. The sample contains approximately 220,000 distinct CDR3 sequences, 20% to 30% of which appear only once. Sequencing was performed on blood, either unsorted or a sorted T cell fraction (not recorded which). Receptor source: a male donor with ankylosing spondylitis or in good health (not recorded which). Each CDR3 is given with its conserved first and last residue. The D gene is left open where the match is weak. Rows give clone size only sometimes, using once, few, many, or a class for an expanded clone.

>TRBV7-9|TRBJ2-2|TRBD1|many
TGTGCCAACCCCCGGGACAGAGCGAACACCGGGGAGCTGTTTTTT
CANPRDRANTGELFF
>TRBV7-2|TRBJ1-2|TRBD1|few
TGTGCCAGCAGACCGGACAGGGGGCTGGCCTATGGCTACACCTTC
CASRPDRGLAYGYTF
>TRBV5-6|TRBJ2-1|TRBD2|many
TGTGCCAGCAGCCCCCAGTTCGGGAGGGCCGAAGTTGAGCAGTTCTTC
CASSPQFGRAEVEQFF
>TRBV7-9|TRBJ2-5|TRBD2|few
TGTGCCAGCAGCAGTAGCGGGAGTGGTCAAGAGACCCAGTACTTC
CASSSSGSGQETQYF
>TRBV7-9|TRBJ2-5|NA|few
TGTGCCAGCAGCTTAGTGGGGGACCAAGAGACCCAGTACTTC
CASSLVGDQETQYF
>TRBV20-1|TRBJ1-5|NA|few
TGCAGTGCTAGAGTGGGGGCTAGCAATCAGCCCCAGCATTTT
CSARVGASNQPQHF
>TRBV9|TRBJ2-6|TRBD1|NA
TGTGCCAGCAGCGTTACAGGGGGCGCTGGGGCCAACGTCCTGACTTTC
CASSVTGGAGANVLTF
>TRBV5-1|TRBJ2-3|NA|many
TGCGCCAGCAGGCCCGGGGGCTCGACCACAGATACGCAGTATTTT
CASRPGGSTTDTQYF
>TRBV13|TRBJ2-1|TRBD2|few
TGTGCCAGCAGCTTAGACGGGAGGAGCTACAATGAGCAGTTCTTC
CASSLDGRSYNEQFF
>TRBV12-3/TRBV12-4|TRBJ1-1|NA|many
TGTGCCAGCAGTTTCTCAATGAACACTGAAGCTTTCTTT
CASSFSMNTEAFF
>TRBV10-3|TRBJ2-7|TRBD2|NA
TGTGCCATCAGTCGGGGGGGAGTCTACGAGCAGTACTTC
CAISRGGVYEQYF
>TRBV12-3/TRBV12-4|TRBJ1-6|NA|many
TGTGCCAGCAGTCGACAGGTGCCGTGGGATTCACCCCTCCACTTT
CASSRQVPWDSPLHF
>TRBV5-1|TRBJ1-3|NA|many
TGCGCCAGCAGCTTGGGGGACCGTAATGGAAACACCATATATTTT
CASSLGDRNGNTIYF
>TRBV20-1|TRBJ1-2|NA|many
TGCAGTGCTAGAGATTCAGGGGCTAACTATGGCTACACCTTC
CSARDSGANYGYTF
>TRBV5-1|TRBJ2-5|NA|NA
TGCGCCGGGGGACCCCAGTACTTC
CAGGPQYF
>TRBV7-8|TRBJ2-1|NA|many
TGTGCCAGCAGCTTAGGCAGCCTGTCAAGAAACAATGAGCAGTTCTTC
CASSLGSLSRNNEQFF
>TRBV5-6|TRBJ2-1|NA|many
TGTGCCAGCAGCCTACTTTACCGGGACTGGGGCTACAATGAGCAGTTCTTC
CASSLLYRDWGYNEQFF
>TRBV12-3/TRBV12-4|TRBJ2-1|TRBD2|NA
TGTGCCAGCTTCCGTAGCGGGAGTGTCAGTGAGCAGTTCTTC
CASFRSGSVSEQFF
>TRBV10-3|TRBJ1-2|NA|NA
TGTGCCATCAGTGACCCATCACTAGACAGGATGGATGGCTACACCTTC
CAISDPSLDRMDGYTF
>TRBV4-1|TRBJ2-2|NA|many
TGCGCCAGCAGCCAAGCGGGACTGTCGAACACCGGGGAGCTGTTTTTT
CASSQAGLSNTGELFF
>TRBV10-3|TRBJ2-7|NA|NA
TGTGCCATCAGCCTTGGACAGACAGGAAACTACGAGCAGTACTTC
CAISLGQTGNYEQYF
>TRBV20-1|TRBJ2-2|NA|NA
TGCAGTGCATCGTCAGCGAACACCGGGGAGCTGTTTTTT
CSASSANTGELFF
>TRBV4-2|TRBJ2-7|NA|many
TGTGCCAGCAGCCAAGATGCGAGCTCCTACGAGCAGTACTTC
CASSQDASSYEQYF
>TRBV3-1|TRBJ1-6|NA|many
TGTGCCAGCAGCCAAATCAATTCACCCCTCCACTTT
CASSQINSPLHF
>TRBV25-1|TRBJ2-1|NA|many
TGTGCCAGCAGTGAATATTGGCCCCTGGCCCATGAGCAGTTCTTC
CASSEYWPLAHEQFF
>TRBV20-1|TRBJ2-1|TRBD2|NA
TGCAGTGCACAAGCTAGCGGGCCGGGTGAGCAGTTCTTC
CSAQASGPGEQFF
>TRBV5-5|TRBJ2-5|NA|many
TGTGCCAGCAGCTTGCCAGGCCAAGAGACCCAGTACTTC
CASSLPGQETQYF
>TRBV5-1|TRBJ2-5|NA|NA
TGCGCCAGCAGCTTCGGGACATCTCAAGAGACCCAGTACTTC
CASSFGTSQETQYF
>TRBV15|TRBJ1-4|TRBD1|NA
TGTGCCACCAGCACAACAGGGGGCAATGAAAAACTGTTTTTT
CATSTTGGNEKLFF
>TRBV5-4|TRBJ2-1|TRBD2|NA
TGTGCCAGCAGCTTGAAACTAGCGGGAGGGCTCGATGAGCAGTTCTTC
CASSLKLAGGLDEQFF
>TRBV30|TRBJ2-2|NA|NA
TGTGCCTGGAGGGGACGCGGCACCGGGGAGCTGTTTTTT
CAWRGRGTGELFF
>TRBV5-1|TRBJ2-7|TRBD1|few
TGCGCCAGCAGCTTGGTAGGGACAGGGACCCCCTACGAGCAGTACTTC
CASSLVGTGTPYEQYF
>TRBV20-1|TRBJ2-1|TRBD2|NA
TGCAGTGCTCTGCCTAGCGGGAGATGGAATGAGCAGTTCTTC
CSALPSGRWNEQFF
>TRBV29-1|TRBJ2-5|NA|few
TGCAGCGGTGATCCAATGGGGTCGGGCCGAGAGACCCAGTACTTC
CSGDPMGSGRETQYF
>TRBV2|TRBJ2-1|NA|many
TGTGCCAGCAGTGAAGCGGTAGCTTTCGCGGGTGAGCAGTTCTTC
CASSEAVAFAGEQFF
>TRBV27|TRBJ2-7|TRBD2|many
TGTGCCAGCAGTTTATCGCCTAGCGGGATCTACGAGCAGTACTTC
CASSLSPSGIYEQYF
>TRBV7-9|TRBJ2-3|NA|NA
TGTGCCAGCGGCCCGGGACCCGTTACCGTCACAGATACGCAGTATTTT
CASGPGPVTVTDTQYF
>TRBV12-3/TRBV12-4|TRBJ2-7|NA|once
TGTGCCAGCAGTGCGCCTCAGGGGTGGCTCGAGCAGTACTTC
CASSAPQGWLEQYF
>TRBV20-1|TRBJ2-5|NA|few
TGCAGTGCCCCCGGGACTCAGCGGGAGACCCAGTACTTC
CSAPGTQRETQYF
>TRBV20-1|TRBJ1-4|NA|many
TGCAGTGCTAGAGATTGGCGACAGCTTGCAACTAATGAAAAACTGTTTTTT
CSARDWRQLATNEKLFF